Listed here are 30 T cell receptor beta chains from one sample, sequenced in a study of T cell responses to AZD1222 COVID-19 vaccine. The method was immunoSEQ multiplex PCR; TCRdb's version includes in-frame clones alone and lacks a portion of them. This table has approximately 150,000 clones, about 89% appearing once. This sample comprised peripheral blood, obtained on day 0 of AZD1222 vaccination. The receptors were sampled from an adult in good health.

For this clone: The same CDR3 is also encoded by other DNA sequences in this sample. The rearrangement joins TRBV12-3 or TRBV12-4 to TRBJ2-5, with 7 bases lining up with TRBD2. V shed 5 bases, J shed 5 bases, and the junction held 5 bases outside the gene matches. This CDR3 is built from 13 residues. CDR3 sequence reads: CASSRLAGETQYF. Written as DNA, the CDR3 is TGTGCCAGCAGTAGACTAGCTGGGGAGACCCAGTACTTC.

Only one count was recorded for this clone. The CDR3 DNA reads TGTGCCAGCAGCTGGGTGGGGACAGGGTATAATTCACCCCTCCACTTT. It encodes CASSWVGTGYNSPLHF. The chain has TRBV7-2 and TRBJ1-6; 9 bases agree with TRBD1. Trimming at V came to 4 bases and at J to 4 bases, leaving 5 bases not matched to a gene. Germline V gene data show CDR1 as SGHTA and CDR2 as FQGNSA. The CDR3 is 16 residues long. The full variable domain, rest sourced from reference TRBV7-2 and TRBJ1-6, is GAGVSQSPSNKVTEKGKDVELRCDPISGHTALYWYRQSLGQGLEFLIYFQGNSAPDKSGLPSDRFSAERTGGSVSTLTIQRTQQEDSAVYLCASSWVGTGYNSPLHFGNGTRLTVT.

This sequence joins TRBV19 and TRBJ1-2; D perhaps matches TRBD1 (6 bases). With 7 bases removed from V and 4 bases from J, the gap between germline ends came to 16 bases. The CDR3 runs to 14 residues. Germline V gives CDR1 LNHDA, CDR2 SQIVND (reference sequence). This CDR3 is CASTQGRIFYGYTF. The CDR3 DNA is TGTGCCAGTACGCAGGGGCGTATCTTCTATGGCTACACCTTC.

This chain links TRBV29-1 with TRBJ2-2, with a tentative D call TRBD2 (5 bases). Looked up from germline, CDR1 is SQVTM and CDR2 is ANQGSEA. With 7 bases removed from V and 0 bases from J, the gap between germline ends came to 15 bases. This CDR3 is built from 15 residues. The CDR3 spells CSAGTRSANTGELFF. CDR3 nucleotide sequence: TGCAGCGCGGGAACGAGGTCCGCGAACACCGGGGAGCTGTTTTTT.

The chain joins TRBV11-2 to TRBJ1-1; 7 bases agree with TRBD1. Trimming took 2 bases from V and 4 from J; bases not matched to a gene: 16. The CDR3 has 18 residues. CDR1 is SGHAT, CDR2 FQNNGV, per germline. The CDR3 sequence: CASSLNSPAGGFATEAFF. CDR3 bases: TGTGCCAGCAGCTTAAACTCTCCGGCAGGGGGTTTTGCCACTGAAGCTTTCTTT.

The chain joins TRBV7-2 to TRBJ1-6; 7 bases align to TRBD1. In germline, CDR1 is SGHTA, CDR2 FQGNSA. J was trimmed by 7 bases and V by 2 bases; bases with no gene match: 11. The CDR3 contains 17 residues. CDR3 in amino acids: CASSLQGGGVGNSPLHF. The CDR3 nucleotides are TGTGCCAGCAGCTTACAGGGGGGAGGAGTAGGGAATTCACCCCTCCACTTT.

V usage is TRBV7-9 and J usage is TRBJ1-4; D is unclear. The CDR3 has 14 amino acids. The V gene lost 6 bases and the J gene lost 3 bases, with 11 bases spanning the gap. Germline V CDR1 and CDR2: SEHNR, FQNEAQ (reference sequence). This CDR3 reads CASSEFRSNEKLFF. The CDR3 nucleotides are TGTGCCAGCAGTGAGTTCAGGTCTAATGAAAAACTGTTTTTT. The complete variable domain, with remaining parts taken from reference TRBV7-9 and TRBJ1-4, reads DTGVSQNPRHKITKRGQNVTFRCDPISEHNRLYWYRQTLGQGPEFLTYFQNEAQLEKSRLLSDRFSAERPKGSFSTLEIQRTEQGDSAMYLCASSEFRSNEKLFFGSGTQLSVL.

This sequence joins TRBV10-3 and TRBJ2-2; D may be TRBD2 (6 bases). The germline V gene has CDR1 ENHRY and CDR2 SYGVKD. The CDR3 has 15 amino acids. V lost 2 bases, J lost 3 bases, and 10 bases lay in between. DNA of the CDR3: TGTGCCATCAGTGAGGCTAGCGACTACACCGGGGAGCTGTTTTTT. The encoded protein is CAISEASDYTGELFF.

This chain links TRBV5-1 with TRBJ1-1, with D tentatively TRBD1 (6 bases). CDR1 SGHRS and CDR2 YFSETQ come from the germline V gene. The length of the CDR3 is 15 residues. V lost 6 bases and J lost 3, with 18 bases in between. The CDR3 protein is CASNQIQGSYTEAFF. Here the CDR3 DNA reads TGCGCCAGCAACCAAATACAGGGTTCTTACACTGAAGCTTTCTTT.

This clone came up once. The V gene is TRBV20-1, the J gene TRBJ1-5; no clear D gene. V was clipped by 3 bases and J by 2 bases, with 8 bases between them. The CDR3 covers 13 residues. The V gene's germline CDR1 is DFQATT and CDR2 SNEGSKA (reference sequence). This CDR3 is CSASTGRNQPQHF. The CDR3 nucleotides read TGCAGTGCTAGTACCGGGCGCAATCAGCCCCAGCATTTT.

This sequence joins TRBV7-2 and TRBJ2-3; TRBD2 aligns across 12 bases. V lost 5 bases, J lost 3 bases, and 6 bases stayed unmatched. Germline values: CDR1 SGHTA, CDR2 FQGNSA. This CDR3 is 16 amino acids long. The CDR3 loop reads CASSPPTSGGTDTQYF. The CDR3, as DNA: TGTGCCAGCAGCCCCCCCACTAGCGGGGGGACAGATACGCAGTATTTT.

This chain uses TRBV6-5 with TRBJ1-2; D gene unclear. Per the germline V gene, CDR1 is MNHEY and CDR2 is SVGAGI. This CDR3 is built from 13 residues. V lost 2 bases and J lost 5, with 9 bases in between. The CDR3 sequence: CASSYRSYYGYTF. The CDR3 DNA reads TGTGCCAGCAGTTACCGGTCCTATTATGGCTACACCTTC.

This clone was picked up one time. CDR3 sequence (DNA): TGTGCCAGCAAGGGTACGGCCACTACCGGGGAGCTGTTTTTT. Encoded protein: CASKGTATTGELFF. The rearrangement links TRBV27 to TRBJ2-2; no clear D gene. The germline CDR1 and CDR2 sequences are MNHEY and SMNVEV (reference sequence). The V gene lost 7 bases and the J gene lost 5 bases, with 14 bases spanning the gap. CDR3 size: 14 residues.

The V and J genes are TRBV19 and TRBJ1-1, with a weak D call TRBD1 (6 bases). The germline gives CDR1 LNHDA, CDR2 SQIVND (reference sequence). The V and J ends lost 4 bases and 4 bases respectively, with 16 bases between them. The CDR3 loop spans 15 amino acids. DNA for the CDR3: TGTGCCAGTAGTACTGCAGGGGTAAAAAGCACTGAAGCTTTCTTT. As protein: CASSTAGVKSTEAFF.

The chain employs TRBV6-5 and TRBJ1-1, with D uncertain. The CDR3 totals 11 residues. Germline-derived CDR1 and CDR2 are MNHEY and SVGAGI. V lost 7 bases and J 5 bases, leaving 8 bases between the germline ends. CDR3 amino acids: CASKTRTEAFF. The CDR3 DNA follows: TGTGCCAGCAAAACACGGACTGAAGCTTTCTTT.

This clone came up once. The CDR3, as DNA: TGTGCCAGCAGTTTATCCGTGGTTGGGGCCAACGTCCTGACTTTC. Translation: CASSLSVVGANVLTF. The chain has TRBV27 and TRBJ2-6; no clear D gene. This CDR3 is built from 15 residues. The V end lost 0 bases, the J end lost 3 bases, and 6 bases lay between the germline ends. The V gene's germline CDR1 is MNHEY and CDR2 SMNVEV (reference sequence).

In DNA, the CDR3 is TGTGCCAGCAGGACGGTCGGTAGGGGAAATGGCTACACCTTC. Residues: CASRTVGRGNGYTF. V and J are TRBV6-5 and TRBJ1-2, with a weak D call TRBD1 (5 bases). Per the germline V gene, CDR1 is MNHEY and CDR2 is SVGAGI. Trimming shortened V by 6 bases and J by 6 bases, and 17 bases separated the two germline ends. CDR3 length: 14 amino acids.

The chain joins TRBV5-1 to TRBJ1-1; D might be TRBD1 (5 bases). The CDR3 has 15 residues. In germline, CDR1 is SGHRS, CDR2 YFSETQ. V shed 1 base and J shed 4 bases, with 14 bases lying between them. CDR3 DNA: TGCGCCAGCAGCTTGATCGGGGGTCCAGCCACTGAAGCTTTCTTT. Amino acid sequence: CASSLIGGPATEAFF.

The rearrangement joins TRBV5-6 to TRBJ2-7, with a possible D match to TRBD1 (6 bases). This CDR3 is built from 15 residues. Germline V gene data show CDR1 as SGHDT and CDR2 as YYEEEE. V was cut by 4 bases and J by 5 bases, with 19 bases left in between. CDR3 coding DNA: TGTGCCAGCAGCGAAAGAGGGGGAGTAAACGACGAGCAGTACTTC. This codes for CASSERGGVNDEQYF. Using reference TRBV5-6 and TRBJ2-7 for the parts outside the CDR3, the full variable domain is DAGVTQSPTHLIKTRGQQVTLRCSPKSGHDTVSWYQQALGQGPQFIFQYYEEEERQRGNFPDRFSGHQFPNYSSELNVNALLLGDSALYLCASSERGGVNDEQYFGPGTRLTVT.

The chain carries TRBV6-5 and TRBJ2-7; possibly TRBD2 for D (6 bases). The V gene lost 5 bases and the J gene lost 1 base, with 15 bases spanning the gap. This CDR3 contains 15 residues. Looked up from germline, CDR1 is MNHEY and CDR2 is SVGAGI. This CDR3 reads CASSPVGTLSYEQYF. The CDR3, as DNA: TGTGCCAGCAGTCCAGTGGGGACTCTATCCTACGAGCAGTACTTC.

This clone was picked up a small number of times. This chain joins TRBV30 and TRBJ1-2; possible D gene TRBD1, 5 bases. The length of the CDR3 is 16 residues. Deletions cut 2 bases from V and 4 bases from J, with 20 bases between. CDR1 is GTSNPN and CDR2 is SVGIG in the germline V gene (reference sequence). The CDR3, as DNA: TGTGCCTGGAGTCAAGGGTCGGCAGGGATAGTCTATGGCTACACCTTC. Translation gives CAWSQGSAGIVYGYTF.

The V call is TRBV4-3, the J call TRBJ2-7, with D possibly matching TRBD1 (5 bases). The CDR3 spans 15 residues. CDR1 and CDR2 from the germline V gene are LGHNA and YSLEER. Trimming cost V 0 bases and J 2 bases, with 11 bases left between them. The CDR3 DNA reads as TGCGCCAGCAGCCAAGATCTAGACAGAGCCTACGAGCAGTACTTC. Its translation is CASSQDLDRAYEQYF.

The V call is TRBV9, the J call TRBJ1-4; TRBD1 matches at 7 bases. Trimming removed 3 bases from V and 2 bases from J; junction bases left unmatched: 1. CDR1 and CDR2 (germline): SGDLS, YYNGEE. This CDR3 is 14 amino acids long. CDR3 DNA: TGTGCCAGCAGCGCACAGGGGACTAATGAAAAACTGTTTTTT. Its protein is CASSAQGTNEKLFF.

The J gene is TRBJ2-2, the V gene TRBV9; unclear D gene. The V and J ends lost 0 bases and 4 bases respectively, with 10 bases between them. Germline lookup yields CDR1 SGDLS and CDR2 YYNGEE. This CDR3 has 15 residues. The CDR3 nucleotides are TGTGCCAGCAGCGTAGATCACAGCTTCACCGGGGAGCTGTTTTTT. Amino acid sequence: CASSVDHSFTGELFF.

V is TRBV19 and J is TRBJ2-7; D gene ambiguous. The CDR3 covers 15 residues. Germline V gene lookup returns CDR1 LNHDA and CDR2 SQIVND (reference sequence). Trimming pared 3 bases from V and 3 bases from J, leaving 15 bases between. The CDR3 sequence is CASSIYAIGGYEQYF. CDR3 nucleotide sequence: TGTGCCAGTAGTATTTATGCGATCGGTGGCTACGAGCAGTACTTC.

This clone was counted once. The J gene is TRBJ2-3, the V gene TRBV28; TRBD1 might be the D (5 bases). Germline loops: CDR1 MDHEN, CDR2 SYDVKM. The CDR3 is made up of 13 amino acids. Trimming shortened V by 5 bases and J by 6 bases, and 12 bases separated the two germline ends. The CDR3: CASSEGARDTQYF. The CDR3 DNA sequence: TGTGCCAGCAGTGAAGGGGCCCGGGATACGCAGTATTTT.

This clone is a singleton in its sample. This chain connects TRBV2 to TRBJ2-7; possible D gene TRBD1, 6 bases. CDR3 length: 14 residues. Germline V gives CDR1 SNHLY, CDR2 FYNNEI. V was shortened by 8 bases and J by 5 bases, with 19 bases between the two germline ends. The CDR3 is CASLRGHRENEQYF. The CDR3 bases are TGTGCCAGCCTGCGTGGGCACAGGGAAAACGAGCAGTACTTC. Full variable domain (rest looked up from reference TRBV2 and TRBJ2-7): EPEVTQTPSHQVTQMGQEVILRCVPISNHLYFYWYRQILGQKVEFLVSFYNNEISEKSEIFDDQFSVERPDGSNFTLKIRSTKLEDSAMYFCASLRGHRENEQYFGPGTRLTVT.

This sequence joins TRBV28 and TRBJ1-2; a possible D gene is TRBD1 (5 bases). V lost 7 bases and J lost 6, with 15 bases in between. The V gene's germline CDR1 is MDHEN and CDR2 SYDVKM. This CDR3 contains 13 residues. In nucleotides, the CDR3 is TGTGCCAGCACCAGCCACAGGTACGATGGCTACACCTTC. This codes for CASTSHRYDGYTF.

The chain couples TRBV7-2 to TRBJ2-5, with D unclear. Trimming left V 5 bases short and J 5 bases short, with 15 bases between. Germline V gives CDR1 SGHTA, CDR2 FQGNSA. The CDR3 is 14 residues long. CDR3 loop: CASSQDGPGETQYF. The CDR3 DNA reads TGTGCCAGCAGCCAGGACGGGCCTGGGGAGACCCAGTACTTC.

The CDR3 nucleotides read TGTGCCAGCAGCCCGGAGGGCCTAAACGAGCAGTACTTC. Translating gives CASSPEGLNEQYF. This chain uses TRBV11-3 with TRBJ2-7; D is possibly TRBD2 (6 bases). The V gene's germline CDR1 is SGHNT and CDR2 YENEEA. V dropped 5 bases and J dropped 5 bases, with 13 bases sitting between them. The CDR3 consists of 13 residues.